A single sample is the source of the 28 T cell receptor beta chains below, sequenced in a study of T cells after yellow fever vaccination. MiXCR was run by TCRdb on the 5' RACE reads, yielding one entry per CDR3 protein. The table has 450,000 to 600,000 distinct CDR3 sequences, approximately 12% seen once. The material sequenced was PBMCs, taken on the day of the yellow fever booster vaccination. These receptors were obtained from a man aged 30 to 45 who received the YFV17D yellow fever vaccine.

This clonotype has only a few counts. V and J are TRBV27 and TRBJ2-2; unclear D gene. The germline gives CDR1 MNHEY, CDR2 SMNVEV (reference sequence). The CDR3 extends over 14 amino acids. The V end lost 7 bases, the J end lost 4 bases, and 13 bases lay between the germline ends. The CDR3 region has the DNA TGTGCCAGCAATCCCACCCATCCCACCGGGGAGCTGTTTTTT. Translating gives CASNPTHPTGELFF.

The rearrangement uses TRBV20-1 and TRBJ1-4; D gene ambiguous. V lost 5 bases, J lost 3 bases, and 7 bases lay in between. This CDR3 region has 12 residues. Germline assignment: CDR1 DFQATT and CDR2 SNEGSKA (reference sequence). CDR3 loop: CSARLPNEKLFF. The CDR3 region has the DNA TGCAGTGCTCGACTCCCTAATGAAAAACTGTTTTTT.

Only a few counts were recorded for this clonotype. J is TRBJ2-1 and V is TRBV12-3 or TRBV12-4, with D uncertain. The V end was cut by 6 bases, the J end by 12 bases, with 18 bases between. The CDR3 sequence is 13 residues long. The CDR3 bases are TGTGCCAGCAGCAATAGTGCGCGGTTAGGGCAGTTCTTC. Encoded protein: CASSNSARLGQFF.

This clonotype was counted between two and nine times. This chain links TRBV6-2 or TRBV6-3 with TRBJ2-5; TRBD2 matches at 10 bases. Germline CDR1 is MNHEY and CDR2 is SVGEGT. The ends lost 6 bases at V and 2 bases at J; junction bases unmatched: 6. CDR3 length: 15 amino acids. The CDR3 bases are TGTGCCAGCAGCGATAGCGGGAGGTCACAAGAGACCCAGTACTTC. Amino acid sequence: CASSDSGRSQETQYF.

This clonotype was observed a few times. The rearrangement uses TRBV14 and TRBJ2-1; tentative D call: TRBD1 (6 bases). This CDR3 comprises 12 residues. Germline V gives CDR1 SGHDN, CDR2 FVKESK. The germline V and J ends were trimmed by 4 bases and 12 bases, with 13 bases remaining between them. The chain's CDR3 is CASSRIQGVQFF. CDR3 in DNA: TGTGCCAGCAGCCGGATACAGGGAGTGCAGTTCTTC.

This clonotype was detected a few times. This chain uses TRBV7-2 with TRBJ2-3, with a possible D match to TRBD2 (6 bases). The CDR3 spans 16 residues. Germline-derived CDR1 and CDR2 are SGHTA and FQGNSA. Deletions cut 5 bases from V and 1 base from J, with 16 bases between. CDR3 nucleotide sequence: TGTGCCAGCAGCCAGGCATCGGGGGTGCGCACAGATACGCAGTATTTT. This gives the protein CASSQASGVRTDTQYF.

This clonotype was counted between two and nine times. This sequence joins TRBV5-1 and TRBJ2-7; TRBD1 matches at 7 bases. The germline CDR1 and CDR2 sequences are SGHRS and YFSETQ. The CDR3 spans 17 residues. V was pared by 3 bases and J by 4 bases, with 16 bases of the junction left unmatched. CDR3 residues: CASSWGQGDIAAYEQYF. The CDR3 DNA reads TGCGCCAGCAGCTGGGGGCAGGGGGACATAGCCGCATACGAGCAGTACTTC.

CDR3 sequence: CASSPAAGTFYNEQFF. The CDR3 bases are TGTGCCAGCAGCCCAGCGGCCGGGACTTTTTACAATGAGCAGTTCTTC. The V gene is TRBV7-6, the J gene TRBJ2-1, with D maybe TRBD2 (6 bases). V lost 5 bases to trimming and J lost 4 bases, with 18 bases between them. CDR1 SGHVS and CDR2 FNYEAQ come from the germline V gene. The length of the CDR3 is 16 residues.

This clonotype occurred a few times. The chain couples TRBV7-2 to TRBJ2-2, with 8 nucleotides matching TRBD1. The CDR3 covers 14 residues. Germline CDR1 is SGHTA and CDR2 is FQGNSA. Trimming cost V 2 bases and J 5 bases; bases outside gene matches: 1. CDR3 DNA sequence: TGTGCCAGCAGCTTACAGGGGGCAACCGGGGAGCTGTTTTTT. Its translation is CASSLQGATGELFF.

In its sample, this clonotype was seen many times. The chain links TRBV7-2 to TRBJ2-7; D may be TRBD1 (6 bases). CDR1 and CDR2 (germline): SGHTA, FQGNSA. The length of the CDR3 is 13 residues. Between the trimmed V and J ends, which lost 3 bases and 5 bases, there was a span of 11 bases. The CDR3 DNA sequence: TGTGCCAGCAGCTTTAACAGGGATAACGAGCAGTACTTC. Its translation is CASSFNRDNEQYF.

The genes are TRBV27 and TRBJ1-1, with 8 positions matching TRBD1. The germline CDR1 and CDR2 sequences are MNHEY and SMNVEV (reference sequence). The length of the CDR3 is 15 residues. Trimming at V came to 3 bases and at J to 2 bases, leaving 5 bases not matched to a gene. CDR3 protein: CASSLATGGNTEAFF. CDR3 DNA: TGTGCCAGCAGTTTGGCCACAGGGGGAAACACTGAAGCTTTCTTT.

The sample holds a few counts of this clonotype. The chain uses TRBV3-1 and TRBJ2-7; a weak D match, TRBD2 (6 bases). There are 15 residues in the CDR3. Trimming took 0 bases from V and 3 from J, leaving 12 bases between them. From germline, CDR1 is LGHDT and CDR2 YNNKEL (reference sequence). CDR3 nucleotides: TGTGCCAGCAGCCAAGATCGGCTAGCGCTCTACGAGCAGTACTTC. The encoded protein is CASSQDRLALYEQYF.

This clonotype was counted between two and nine times. The V gene is TRBV11-2, the J gene TRBJ2-3; D may be TRBD2 (5 bases). With 0 bases removed from V and 6 bases from J, the gap between germline ends came to 19 bases. There are 17 residues in the CDR3. Germline CDR1 reads SGHAT; CDR2 reads FQNNGV. CDR3 DNA: TGTGCCAGCAGCTTAGAAATAAAAAAAAGAGCGGCGGATACGCAGTATTTT. It specifies CASSLEIKKRAADTQYF.

In its sample, this clonotype was seen many times. The rearrangement joins TRBV7-3 to TRBJ2-1, with D hard to call. Germline V gene lookup returns CDR1 SGHTA and CDR2 FQGTGA. The CDR3 runs to 12 residues. Trimming left V 3 bases short and J 6 bases short, with 6 bases between. The CDR3 DNA reads as TGTGCCAGCAGCTTTCGGGCCAATGAGCAGTTCTTC. This encodes CASSFRANEQFF.

This clonotype was seen repeatedly, ten times or more. The chain uses TRBV15 and TRBJ1-1; D is undetermined. CDR3 length equals 12 residues. With 8 bases removed from V and 4 bases from J, the gap between germline ends came to 11 bases. Germline V gene sequence: CDR1 LNHNV, CDR2 YYDKDF (reference sequence). The DNA of the CDR3 is TGTGCCACCTCCGGAGGTGGCACTGAAGCTTTCTTT. Protein sequence: CATSGGGTEAFF.

This clonotype was found a few times. V gene TRBV9 combines with J gene TRBJ2-7; 9 nucleotides align to TRBD1. The CDR3 is 14 residues long. Trimming removed 4 bases from V and 4 bases from J; junction bases left unmatched: 6. Germline lookup yields CDR1 SGDLS and CDR2 YYNGEE. CDR3 sequence (DNA): TGTGCCAGCAGCTCGGGACAGGGAATTTACGAGCAGTACTTC. It specifies CASSSGQGIYEQYF. Full variable domain (rest looked up from reference TRBV9 and TRBJ2-7): DSGVTQTPKHLITATGQRVTLRCSPRSGDLSVYWYQQSLDQGLQFLIQYYNGEERAKGNILERFSAQQFPDLHSELNLSSLELGDSALYFCASSSGQGIYEQYFGPGTRLTVT.

This chain connects TRBV11-2 to TRBJ2-2; possible D gene TRBD1, 5 bases. V was clipped by 2 bases and J by 4 bases, with 20 bases between them. Germline loops: CDR1 SGHAT, CDR2 FQNNGV. The CDR3 runs to 18 residues. CDR3 sequence: CASSLMGRLPLGTGELFF. The CDR3 DNA sequence: TGTGCCAGCAGCTTAATGGGGCGTCTACCCCTGGGCACCGGGGAGCTGTTTTTT.

This rearrangement joins TRBV7-2 to TRBJ1-3; no clear D. The length of the CDR3 is 14 residues. Germline V gene data show CDR1 as SGHTA and CDR2 as FQGNSA. V was shortened by 3 bases and J by 3 bases, with 9 bases between the two germline ends. The CDR3 protein is CASSFRENGNTIYF. DNA of the CDR3: TGTGCCAGCAGCTTCCGGGAGAATGGAAACACCATATATTTT.

V and J are TRBV6-5 and TRBJ2-5; 9 bases line up with TRBD2. Germline CDR1 reads MNHEY; CDR2 reads SVGAGI. The trim removed 3 bases at V and 3 bases at J, leaving 2 bases unmatched. The CDR3 spans 14 residues. The CDR3 is CASSYAGGKETQYF. The CDR3 bases are TGTGCCAGCAGTTATGCGGGAGGGAAAGAGACCCAGTACTTC.

This clonotype was observed a few times. The gene calls are TRBV29-1 and TRBJ2-3; 8 nucleotides line up with TRBD1. This CDR3 is 14 amino acids long. Germline V lookup: CDR1 SQVTM, CDR2 ANQGSEA. Trimming at V came to 6 bases and at J to 5 bases, leaving 10 bases not matched to a gene. The CDR3 reads CSVRQGFYEDTQYF. The CDR3 DNA reads TGCAGCGTCCGACAGGGGTTTTATGAAGATACGCAGTATTTT.

The rearrangement links TRBV20-1 to TRBJ2-7, with 9 nucleotides matching TRBD1. The ends lost 6 bases at V and 5 bases at J; junction bases unmatched: 14. The CDR3 is 15 residues long. Germline CDR1 is DFQATT and CDR2 is SNEGSKA (reference sequence). In DNA form, the CDR3 reads TGCAGTGCCCACAGGGGGACAGGGAGGATCGACGAGCAGTACTTC. Translating gives CSAHRGTGRIDEQYF.

This clonotype came up many times. The genes are TRBV27 and TRBJ2-6; D is uncertain. CDR1 is MNHEY, CDR2 SMNVEV, per germline (reference sequence). The CDR3 totals 13 residues. The V gene lost 7 bases and the J gene lost 0 bases, with 4 bases spanning the gap. The CDR3 spells CASTFSGANVLTF. The CDR3 DNA reads as TGTGCCAGCACCTTCTCTGGGGCCAACGTCCTGACTTTC.

The chain uses TRBV20-1 and TRBJ2-3; D remains ambiguous. The CDR3 covers 15 residues. Germline V gene lookup returns CDR1 DFQATT and CDR2 SNEGSKA (reference sequence). The V end was cut by 1 base, the J end by 2 bases, with 13 bases between. This chain's CDR3 is CSARGRRGPTDTQYF. The CDR3 region has the DNA TGCAGTGCTAGAGGTCGTCGCGGACCCACAGATACGCAGTATTTT.

This clonotype was seen only a few times. V usage is TRBV6-1 and J usage is TRBJ2-5; 7 bases align to TRBD2. The CDR3 covers 15 residues. Trimming at V came to 3 bases and at J to 2 bases, leaving 6 bases not matched to a gene. Per germline, CDR1 MNHNS and CDR2 SASEGT. In nucleotides, the CDR3 is TGTGCCAGCAGTGATACCGGGCGGGGGCAAGAGACCCAGTACTTC. Protein sequence: CASSDTGRGQETQYF.

This sequence joins TRBV7-2 and TRBJ1-2; the D gene is possibly TRBD1 (6 bases). V was shortened by 5 bases and J by 7 bases, with 17 bases between the two germline ends. The CDR3 loop spans 14 amino acids. Germline V gene lookup returns CDR1 SGHTA and CDR2 FQGNSA. CDR3 nucleotides: TGTGCCAGCAGCACACAGGGCCACCCCTTTGGCTACACCTTC. Translation gives CASSTQGHPFGYTF.

This clonotype was observed at least ten times. This rearrangement joins TRBV9 to TRBJ2-3; the match to TRBD2 covers 8 bases. J was trimmed by 4 bases and V by 3 bases; bases with no gene match: 13. The CDR3 length is 17 residues. CDR1 and CDR2 (germline): SGDLS, YYNGEE. DNA for the CDR3: TGTGCCAGCAGCGACCCCCCGGGGGGGATAAGGGCAGATACGCAGTATTTT. Protein product: CASSDPPGGIRADTQYF.

This clonotype has only a few counts. This chain links TRBV9 with TRBJ2-3; D might be TRBD1 or TRBD2, each matching 5 bases. V dropped 3 bases and J dropped 3 bases, with 17 bases sitting between them. The CDR3 is made up of 16 amino acids. CDR1 SGDLS and CDR2 YYNGEE come from the germline V gene. In DNA, the CDR3 is TGTGCCAGCAGCGAGGAACCGGGACGGGGAACAGATACGCAGTATTTT. It translates to CASSEEPGRGTDTQYF.

The chain joins TRBV3-1 to TRBJ2-7; 11 bases are a match to TRBD2. This CDR3 comprises 15 residues. Germline CDR1 and CDR2: LGHDT and YNNKEL (reference sequence). V lost 5 bases to trimming and J lost 2 bases; unmatched junction nucleotides: 5. For the CDR3, the DNA is TGTGCCAGCAGCTATACTAGCGGGGGCCCCTACGAGCAGTACTTC. Protein product: CASSYTSGGPYEQYF.